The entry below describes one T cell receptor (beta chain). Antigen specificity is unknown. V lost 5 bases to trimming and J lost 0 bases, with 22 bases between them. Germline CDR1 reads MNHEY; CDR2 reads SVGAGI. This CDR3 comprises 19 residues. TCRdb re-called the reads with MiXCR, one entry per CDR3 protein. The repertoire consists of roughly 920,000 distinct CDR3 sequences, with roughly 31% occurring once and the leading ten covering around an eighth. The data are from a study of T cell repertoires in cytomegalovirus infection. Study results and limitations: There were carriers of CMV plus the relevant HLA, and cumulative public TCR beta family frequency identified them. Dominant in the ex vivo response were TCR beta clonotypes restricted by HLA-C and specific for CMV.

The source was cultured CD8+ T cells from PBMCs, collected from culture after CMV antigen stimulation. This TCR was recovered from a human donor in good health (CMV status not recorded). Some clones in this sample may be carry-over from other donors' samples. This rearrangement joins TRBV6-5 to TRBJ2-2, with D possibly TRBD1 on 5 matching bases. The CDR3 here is CASSDLQGITPTNTGELFF. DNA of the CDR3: TGTGCCAGCAGTGACCTTCAGGGAATTACGCCGACGAACACCGGGGAGCTGTTTTTT.